The next 26 T cell receptor beta chains were all read from a single sample in a study of blood T cell repertoires in COVID-19 (dated by TCRdb to 2018 to 2021). The receptor library was made with the immunoSEQ multiplex PCR assay. Here the immuneACCESS table is served through TCRdb, limited to in-frame sequences with V and J called. Missing clones are a known gap in these copies; in checked studies unresolved V genes cover under half, and the rest lacks a known reason. Recorded for this sample are fewer than 300,000 clones; 70% to 90% of them occurred a single time. The leading ten clones occupy under 3% of the sample. The specimen sequenced was peripheral blood. The receptor set was obtained from an older woman with active or convalescent COVID-19.

This clone was counted between two and nine times. V and J are TRBV12-5 and TRBJ1-2, with D perhaps TRBD1 (5 bases). V was shortened by 3 bases and J by 5 bases, with 10 bases between the two germline ends. Germline CDR1 LGHNT, CDR2 FRNRAP. The CDR3 is 13 amino acids. The chain's CDR3 is CASGFDSGYGYTF. As DNA, the CDR3 is TGTGCTAGTGGTTTCGACAGTGGGTATGGCTACACCTTC.

The J gene is TRBJ2-2, the V gene TRBV19, with 7 bases identical to TRBD1. The CDR3 covers 14 residues. Germline lookup yields CDR1 LNHDA and CDR2 SQIVND (reference sequence). J gave up 3 bases and V 2 bases, and 0 bases lay outside the gene matches. The CDR3 DNA sequence: TGTGCCAGTAGTATACAGGGGGACACCGGGGAGCTGTTTTTT. It translates to CASSIQGDTGELFF.

V is TRBV7-8 and J is TRBJ2-7, with 7 positions matching TRBD2. The CDR3 loop spans 14 amino acids. Germline V gene data show CDR1 as SGHVS and CDR2 as FQNEAQ. J was trimmed by 2 bases and V by 6 bases; bases with no gene match: 7. In DNA form, the CDR3 reads TGTGCCAGCAGACTAGCGACTAGTCCCTACGAGCAGTACTTC. Translated, it gives CASRLATSPYEQYF.

CDR3 sequence reads: CASSQDGASRREAFF. The CDR3 region has the DNA TGTGCCAGCAGCCAAGATGGGGCCAGTAGAAGAGAAGCTTTCTTT. The rearrangement links TRBV3-1 (or the pseudogene TRBV3-2) to TRBJ1-1; maybe TRBD1 (5 bases). The CDR3 has 15 residues. CDR1 is LGHDT, CDR2 YNNKEL, per germline (reference sequence). V lost 0 bases and J lost 8, with 16 bases in between.

On this clone itself: Since a much larger clone is just one base distant, this may be a read error. The chain combines TRBV11-2 with TRBJ2-7; D is possibly TRBD2 (5 bases). V was trimmed by 1 base and J by 3 bases, leaving 7 bases between them. The CDR3 runs 13 residues. CDR1 and CDR2 from the germline V gene are SGHAT and FQNNGV. CDR3 loop: CASSLGENYEQYF. As DNA, the CDR3 is TGTGCCAGCAGCTTAGGGGAGAACTACGAGCAGTACTTC.

The rearrangement uses TRBV9 and TRBJ2-7, with D tentatively TRBD1 (6 bases). CDR1 is SGDLS, CDR2 YYNGEE, per germline. Trimming left V 0 bases short and J 6 bases short, with 10 bases between. CDR3 length equals 13 residues. CDR3 DNA sequence: TGTGCCAGCAGCGTAGTACCCAGGGGCGAGCAGTACTTC. Protein: CASSVVPRGEQYF. Full variable domain (missing parts from reference TRBV9 and TRBJ2-7): DSGVTQTPKHLITATGQRVTLRCSPRSGDLSVYWYQQSLDQGLQFLIQYYNGEERAKGNILERFSAQQFPDLHSELNLSSLELGDSALYFCASSVVPRGEQYFGPGTRLTVT.

This clone was recorded at least ten times. This chain links TRBV10-2 with TRBJ2-7; 10 bases align to TRBD1. CDR1 and CDR2 (germline): WSHSY, SAAADI. The trim removed 8 bases at V and 1 base at J, leaving 8 bases unmatched. The CDR3 is 15 amino acids. CDR3 in amino acids: CASRTGTGASYEQYF. CDR3 DNA sequence: TGCGCCAGCCGGACCGGGACAGGGGCTTCCTACGAGCAGTACTTC.

This clone was observed a few times. The J gene is TRBJ2-3, the V gene TRBV9; TRBD1 aligns across 7 bases. Germline values: CDR1 SGDLS, CDR2 YYNGEE. Unmatched junction bases numbered 9, after V lost 6 bases and J lost 2 bases. There are 15 residues in the CDR3. The CDR3: CASNLMTGLTDTQYF. The CDR3 DNA reads TGTGCCAGCAACCTGATGACAGGGCTCACAGATACGCAGTATTTT.

This clone was observed a few times. This chain links TRBV9 with TRBJ2-3; D is possibly TRBD2 (5 bases). Germline V lookup: CDR1 SGDLS, CDR2 YYNGEE. V was shortened by 0 bases and J by 2 bases, with 13 bases between the two germline ends. CDR3 length: 16 residues. CDR3 in DNA: TGTGCCAGCAGCGTAGGCAATAGCGCTTACACAGATACGCAGTATTTT. It translates to CASSVGNSAYTDTQYF.

The J gene is TRBJ2-5, the V gene TRBV9; TRBD2 is a possible D gene (5 bases). Germline CDR1 reads SGDLS; CDR2 reads YYNGEE. V lost 1 base and J lost 3, with 7 bases in between. CDR3 length equals 13 residues. The CDR3 here is CASSVSGEETQYF. The DNA of the CDR3 is TGTGCCAGCAGCGTATCCGGGGAAGAGACCCAGTACTTC.

V gene TRBV12-3 or TRBV12-4 combines with J gene TRBJ1-2; D ambiguous. V was pared by 7 bases and J by 3 bases, with 9 bases between. This CDR3 has 12 residues. The chain's CDR3 is CASTVGDYGYTF. CDR3 nucleotide sequence: TGTGCCAGCACCGTGGGAGACTATGGCTACACCTTC.

The chain uses TRBV19 and TRBJ2-3, with 7 bases identical to TRBD2. Trimming removed 10 bases from V and 4 bases from J; junction bases left unmatched: 11. This CDR3 region has 14 residues. CDR1 and CDR2 (germline): LNHDA, SQIVND (reference sequence). As DNA, the CDR3 is TGTGCCACTAGACAAGGGAGGGGAGCAGATACGCAGTATTTT. This gives the protein CATRQGRGADTQYF.

For the CDR3, the DNA is TGTGCCAGCAGCTCACAGGGTGCCAAAAACATTCAGTACTTC. Protein: CASSSQGAKNIQYF. The chain links TRBV5-5 to TRBJ2-4; D is perhaps TRBD1 (6 bases). CDR3 length: 14 amino acids. V lost 3 bases, J lost 1 base, and 8 bases lay in between. The germline CDR1 and CDR2 sequences are SGHKS and YYEKEE (reference sequence).

The V and J genes are TRBV5-1 and TRBJ1-2; D is undetermined. The V end lost 5 bases, the J end lost 3 bases, and 11 bases lay between the germline ends. This CDR3 has 13 residues. CDR1 SGHRS and CDR2 YFSETQ come from the germline V gene. The DNA of the CDR3 is TGCGCCAGCAGATTCGGGGAGGACTATGGCTACACCTTC. It yields the protein CASRFGEDYGYTF.

The J gene is TRBJ1-2, the V gene TRBV15; D ambiguous. From germline, CDR1 is LNHNV and CDR2 YYDKDF (reference sequence). CDR3 length: 12 residues. V was trimmed by 0 bases and J by 8 bases, leaving 7 bases between them. CDR3 in DNA: TGTGCCACCAGCAGAGATTGGCGGGGCTACACCTTC. This codes for CATSRDWRGYTF.

This clone was detected a few times. V is TRBV19 and J is TRBJ1-2, with 9 positions matching TRBD1. The trim removed 9 bases at V and 8 bases at J, leaving 7 bases unmatched. The CDR3 length is 12 residues. CDR1 and CDR2 (germline): LNHDA, SQIVND (reference sequence). The CDR3 nucleotides are TGTGCCAGCCTGGGACAGGGAGACGGCTACACCTTC. Translated, it gives CASLGQGDGYTF.

This chain connects TRBV3-1 (or the pseudogene TRBV3-2) to TRBJ1-1, with D maybe TRBD1 (6 bases). The CDR3 has 14 amino acids. Germline V gene data show CDR1 as LGHDT and CDR2 as YNNKEL (reference sequence). Trimming removed 4 bases from V and 3 bases from J, with 12 bases in between. CDR3 loop: CASSRTGRDTEAFF. CDR3 coding DNA: TGTGCCAGCAGCCGAACAGGGCGAGACACTGAAGCTTTCTTT.

This clone appeared a few times. This chain uses TRBV5-6 with TRBJ1-1, with 9 bases matching TRBD1. Germline values: CDR1 SGHDT, CDR2 YYEEEE. CDR3 size: 15 residues. V trimming: 4 bases; J trimming: 5 bases; junction bases outside the gene matches: 9. The CDR3, as DNA: TGTGCCAGCAGCGCGGGACAGGGAATGAGAACTGAAGCTTTCTTT. Its translation is CASSAGQGMRTEAFF.

The chain recombines TRBV7-2 with TRBJ1-2; D is unclear. Germline assignment: CDR1 SGHTA and CDR2 FQGNSA. Trimming removed 4 bases at V and 4 bases at J, with 16 bases between. CDR3 size: 15 residues. This CDR3 is CASSYGVGASYGYTF. CDR3 coding DNA: TGTGCCAGCAGCTATGGCGTCGGAGCGTCCTATGGCTACACCTTC.

This rearrangement joins TRBV18 to TRBJ1-2; possible D gene TRBD1, 5 bases. Trimming left V 2 bases short and J 4 bases short, with 11 bases between. CDR1 is KGHSH and CDR2 is LQKENI in the germline V gene. CDR3 length: 14 amino acids. CDR3 sequence reads: CASSPDSPPYGYTF. The CDR3 DNA reads as TGTGCCAGCTCACCAGACAGCCCCCCCTATGGCTACACCTTC. The full variable domain, rest sourced from reference TRBV18 and TRBJ1-2, is NAGVMQNPRHLVRRRGQEARLRCSPMKGHSHVYWYRQLPEEGLKFMVYLQKENIIDESGMPKERFSAEFPKEGPSILRIQQVVRGDSAAYFCASSPDSPPYGYTFGSGTRLTVV.

J is TRBJ2-1 and V is TRBV4-1; TRBD1 matches at 11 bases. Germline assignment: CDR1 MGHRA and CDR2 YSYEKL. The CDR3 is 15 amino acids. Trimming removed 6 bases from V and 7 bases from J; junction bases left unmatched: 8. CDR3 region: CASSFGQGARNEQFF. The CDR3 DNA is TGCGCCAGCAGTTTCGGACAGGGGGCGAGAAATGAGCAGTTCTTC.

This chain uses TRBV7-9 with TRBJ2-7; 10 positions agree with TRBD2. Germline V lookup: CDR1 SEHNR, CDR2 FQNEAQ (reference sequence). J lost 2 bases, V lost 5 bases, and 9 bases had no gene match. This CDR3 spans 16 amino acids. The CDR3 spells CASSTMRTSGPYEQYF. CDR3 in DNA: TGTGCCAGCAGCACCATGCGGACTAGCGGCCCCTACGAGCAGTACTTC.

The J gene is TRBJ1-4, the V gene TRBV2, with 9 positions matching TRBD1. With V trimmed by 11 bases and J by 0 bases, 7 bases remained unmatched. CDR1 is SNHLY, CDR2 FYNNEI, per germline. The CDR3 has 15 amino acids. Here the CDR3 reads CADRGSRATNEKLFF. The CDR3 DNA follows: TGTGCCGACAGGGGGTCCCGAGCAACTAATGAAAAACTGTTTTTT.

This clone was seen more than once but under ten times. This chain links TRBV28 with TRBJ1-2; tentative D call: TRBD1 (5 bases). Per the germline V gene, CDR1 is MDHEN and CDR2 is SYDVKM. The germline V and J ends were trimmed by 4 bases and 8 bases, with 14 bases remaining between them. This CDR3 spans 13 amino acids. The CDR3 DNA sequence: TGTGCCAGCAGTTCAGCGGGGACGGGGGGCTACACCTTC. It encodes CASSSAGTGGYTF.

This sequence joins TRBV5-1 and TRBJ2-4; TRBD1 is a possible D gene (5 bases). The germline V and J ends were trimmed by 3 bases and 1 base, with 8 bases remaining between them. From germline, CDR1 is SGHRS and CDR2 YFSETQ. The CDR3 extends over 14 amino acids. The DNA for the CDR3 is TGCGCCAGCAGCTACTCAGGGGCCAAAAACATTCAGTACTTC. Translating gives CASSYSGAKNIQYF.

The CDR3 here is CASSSGWSGNTIYF. The DNA for the CDR3 is TGTGCCAGCAGTTCCGGGTGGTCTGGAAACACCATATATTTT. The rearrangement links TRBV6-5 to TRBJ1-3, with D hard to call. Germline CDR1 reads MNHEY; CDR2 reads SVGAGI. V was shortened by 4 bases and J by 1 base, with 8 bases between the two germline ends. This CDR3 has 14 amino acids.